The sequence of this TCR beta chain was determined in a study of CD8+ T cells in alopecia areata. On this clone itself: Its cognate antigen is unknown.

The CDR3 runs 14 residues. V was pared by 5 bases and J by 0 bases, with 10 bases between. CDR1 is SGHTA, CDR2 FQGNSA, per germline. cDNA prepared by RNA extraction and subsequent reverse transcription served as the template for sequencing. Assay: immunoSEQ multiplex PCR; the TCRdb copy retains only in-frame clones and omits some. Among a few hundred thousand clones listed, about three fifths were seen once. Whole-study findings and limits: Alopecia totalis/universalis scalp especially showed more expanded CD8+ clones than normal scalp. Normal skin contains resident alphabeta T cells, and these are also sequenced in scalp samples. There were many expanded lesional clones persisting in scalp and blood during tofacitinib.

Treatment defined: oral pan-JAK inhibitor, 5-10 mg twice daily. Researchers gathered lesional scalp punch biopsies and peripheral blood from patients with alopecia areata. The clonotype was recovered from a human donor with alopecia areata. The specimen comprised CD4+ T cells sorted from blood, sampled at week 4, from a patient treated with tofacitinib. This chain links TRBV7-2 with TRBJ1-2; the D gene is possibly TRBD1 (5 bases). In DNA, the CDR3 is TGTGCCAGCAGCCGGGGGTTAGCTAACTATGGCTACACCTTC. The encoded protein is CASSRGLANYGYTF.